A single T cell receptor beta chain is shown here with its context. The record originates from a study of cytomegalovirus exposure and HLA in healthy donors. CDR3 length: 14 residues. V was clipped by 4 bases and J by 6 bases, with 13 bases between them. Germline V CDR1 and CDR2: SNHLY, FYNNEI. The PCR had 60 Vbeta and 13 Jbeta primers. Assay used: immunoSEQ multiplex PCR; TCRdb lists only in-frame clones, some missing. This sample has some 40,000 clones; around two thirds occur once, and the top ten carry more than 6%. Sequencing input: PBMCs. The origin of this receptor is a man aged 25-45 years in good health and CMV-seronegative. This chain joins TRBV2 and TRBJ2-1, with D maybe TRBD1 (5 bases). CDR3 nucleotide sequence: TGTGCCAGCAGTGCAGGGAATCCCCGCAATGAGCAGTTCTTC. Translating it yields CASSAGNPRNEQFF. The full variable domain, in which reference TRBV2 and TRBJ2-1 provide the parts outside the CDR3, is EPEVTQTPSHQVTQMGQEVILRCVPISNHLYFYWYRQILGQKVEFLVSFYNNEISEKSEIFDDQFSVERPDGSNFTLKIRSTKLEDSAMYFCASSAGNPRNEQFFGPGTRLTVL.